The table lists the clone carrying this T cell receptor (beta chain) with a count of one. The antigen is not known. The PCR ran on 60 Vbeta and 13 Jbeta primers. Sequencing was performed with immunoSEQ multiplex PCR; in TCRdb, only in-frame clones are kept and a portion is missing. The sample comprises around 140,000 clones, approximately 80% of which are singletons, and roughly 6.2% rests with the top ten. The CDR3 loop spans 16 amino acids. V lost 10 bases and J lost 0; bases outside the gene matches: 13. Germline CDR1 SNHLY, CDR2 FYNNEI. These data originate in a study of cytomegalovirus exposure and HLA in healthy donors. Study-wide context: An earlier analysis found fewer than 120 million unique TCR beta sequences from about 190 million T cells. Study-level findings and limits: In a later analysis, at a false discovery rate of 0.05, 15,000 to 20,000 TCR beta sequences were associated with HLA alleles.

Material for sequencing was PBMCs. The chain joins TRBV2 to TRBJ2-5; 8 positions match TRBD2. This sequence was found in a woman between 35 and 50 years old in good health and CMV-seropositive. The CDR3 is CANTLARAGDQETQYF. CDR3 DNA: TGTGCCAACACCCTCGCGAGAGCGGGGGACCAAGAGACCCAGTACTTC.